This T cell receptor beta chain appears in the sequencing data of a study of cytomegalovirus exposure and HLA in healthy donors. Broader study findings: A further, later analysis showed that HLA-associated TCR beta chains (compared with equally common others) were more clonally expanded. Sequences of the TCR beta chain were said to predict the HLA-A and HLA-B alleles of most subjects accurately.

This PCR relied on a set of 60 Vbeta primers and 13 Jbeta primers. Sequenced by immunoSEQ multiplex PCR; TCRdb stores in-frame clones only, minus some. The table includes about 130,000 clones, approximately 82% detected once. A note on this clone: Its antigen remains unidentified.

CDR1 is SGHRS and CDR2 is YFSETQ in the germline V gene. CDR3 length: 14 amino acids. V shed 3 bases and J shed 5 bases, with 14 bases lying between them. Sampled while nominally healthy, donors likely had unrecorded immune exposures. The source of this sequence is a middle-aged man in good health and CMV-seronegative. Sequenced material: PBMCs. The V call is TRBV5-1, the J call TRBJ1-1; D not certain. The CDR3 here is CASSSNEGETEAFF. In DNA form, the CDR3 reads TGCGCCAGCAGCTCTAACGAGGGAGAAACTGAAGCTTTCTTT.